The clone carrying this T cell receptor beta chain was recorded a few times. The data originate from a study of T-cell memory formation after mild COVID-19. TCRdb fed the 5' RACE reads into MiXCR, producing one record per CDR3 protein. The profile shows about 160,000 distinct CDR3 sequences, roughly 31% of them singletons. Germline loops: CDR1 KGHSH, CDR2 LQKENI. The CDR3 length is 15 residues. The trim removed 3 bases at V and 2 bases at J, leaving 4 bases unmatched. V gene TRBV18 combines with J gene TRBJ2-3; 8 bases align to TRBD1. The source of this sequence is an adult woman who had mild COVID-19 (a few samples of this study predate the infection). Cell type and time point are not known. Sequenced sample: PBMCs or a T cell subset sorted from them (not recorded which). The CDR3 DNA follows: TGTGCCAGCTCACCCCAGGGGGCGACCACAGATACGCAGTATTTT. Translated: CASSPQGATTDTQYF.